This TCR beta chain was found in a study of cytomegalovirus exposure and HLA in healthy donors. Primers: 60 Vbeta forward and 13 Jbeta reverse. Some clones are missing from TCRdb's copy, which holds only in-frame ones; the method was immunoSEQ multiplex PCR. This sample has roughly 240,000 clones, with over 75% found just once. The CDR3 has 15 residues. CDR1 and CDR2 (germline): MNHEY, SVGAGI. V lost 0 bases and J lost 9; bases outside the gene matches: 4. Whereas donors were nominally healthy upon sampling, unrecorded immune exposures were probable. Sample: PBMCs. This receptor was identified in a boy between 10 and 17 years old in good health and CMV-seronegative. This chain connects TRBV6-5 to TRBJ1-6; 8 bases agree with TRBD1. In DNA form, the CDR3 reads TGTGCCAGCAGTTACTCGACAGGGGAGGGTTCACCCCTCCACTTT. Translating it yields CASSYSTGEGSPLHF.